This TCR beta chain is drawn from a study of T cell responses to AZD1222 COVID-19 vaccine. Whole-study findings and limits: Reportedly, close to half of spike-specific TCRs are directed against unmutated variant regions. Vaccine-related CD4 TCRs covered spike, predominating at 160-218 and 743-854. Clonal diversity was possibly underestimated; the donors were predominantly white British and more often female.

Data came from immunoSEQ multiplex PCR; TCRdb stores just in-frame clones and leaves some out. The data show 85,000 to 95,000 clones, nearly 90% seen once. This clone has a handful of counts. No antigen is known for it. There are 13 residues in the CDR3. CDR1 is SGHRS and CDR2 is YFSETQ in the germline V gene. The V gene lost 4 bases and the J gene lost 7 bases, with 12 bases spanning the gap. This chain uses TRBV5-1 with TRBJ2-1; D is ambiguous. The source material was peripheral blood, sampled on day 0 of AZD1222 vaccination. The sequence was obtained from an adult in good health. The CDR3 coding sequence is TGCGCCAGCAGCCCCTTGGTTACAAATGAGCAGTTCTTC. This sequence encodes CASSPLVTNEQFF. Supplemented by reference TRBV5-1 and TRBJ2-1, the full variable domain reads KAGVTQTPRYLIKTRGQQVTLSCSPISGHRSVSWYQQTPGQGLQFLFEYFSETQRNKGNFPGRFSGRQFSNSRSEMNVSTLELGDSALYLCASSPLVTNEQFFGPGTRLTVL.